This T cell receptor beta chain was identified during a study of early T cells in non-severe SARS-CoV-2 infection. Overall study findings and caveats: Anti-spike CD8 responses were favored in VDJdb matching, and private and CD4 specificities were missed.

Unique molecular identifiers tagged individual cDNA molecules. TCRdb itself ran the 5' RACE reads through MiXCR, one entry per CDR3 protein. Of over 45,000 distinct CDR3 sequences listed, under 7.5% are singletons. With regard to this clonotype: Antigen: not known.

V trimming: 6 bases; J trimming: 3 bases; junction bases outside the gene matches: 8. This CDR3 comprises 14 residues. Germline CDR1 and CDR2: GTSNPN and SVGIG (reference sequence). The chain is built from TRBV30 and TRBJ2-7; 10 bases fit TRBD1. This clonotype was sampled from an adult who was a healthcare worker with PCR-confirmed SARS-CoV-2 infection or an uninfected control (not recorded which). The sample was whole blood, taken at baseline. The CDR3 region is CACIRWDRGYEQYF. The DNA of the CDR3 is TGTGCCTGTATTCGTTGGGACAGGGGCTACGAGCAGTACTTC.